The 15 T cell receptor beta chains reported below all come from one sample, sequenced in a study of CD8 T cells in Susac syndrome (dated by TCRdb to between 2019 and 2020). Libraries were built with the immunoSEQ multiplex PCR assay. RNA was extracted using the RNeasy kit, and roughly 0.45 to 1 microgram was reverse transcribed with random hexamers. The raw public reads went through TCRdb reprocessing: fastp at Q25, MiXCR clone calling, in-frame beta chains kept. When rows share a CDR3 protein, they turn into one entry using the most common DNA and genes. The sample table holds fewer than 300,000 distinct CDR3 sequences, of which 85% were seen once. Approximately 0.11% of the sample is held by the ten biggest clonotypes. The specimen sequenced was CD8+ T cells from PBMCs. Receptors were obtained from a human donor with multiple sclerosis.

Concerning this clonotype itself: At one end the junction does not follow the germline gene, possibly because of a read error. The genes are TRBV27 and TRBJ2-5; 8 bases are shared with TRBD2. This CDR3 region has 14 residues. CDR1 and CDR2 from the germline V gene are MNHEY and SMNVEV (reference sequence). CDR3 bases: TGTGCCGGCAGGCGGGGGGCCGGGCGAGAGACCCAGTACTTC. This sequence encodes CAGRRGAGRETQYF.

Remarks on this clonotype: This CDR3 is missing its conserved last phenylalanine or tryptophan, likely due to a read error. The DNA is left out, because the CDR3 cannot be placed on it with certainty; the CDR3 is given as TCRdb lists it. This chain connects TRBV28 to TRBJ1-2; the D call TRBD1 from the table was never checked on the DNA. The CDR3 has 13 residues if both end residues are counted. The germline CDR1 and CDR2 sequences are MDHEN and SYDVKM. The CDR3 loop reads CASSFGMAGDRDV.

This clonotype was seen just once. V usage is TRBV20-1 and J usage is TRBJ2-1, with 7 positions matching TRBD2. Germline CDR1 DFQATT, CDR2 SNEGSKA (reference sequence). This CDR3 has 16 amino acids. With 0 bases clipped from V and 5 bases from J, the junction kept 10 bases outside the gene matches. This chain's CDR3 is CSARDVGREWDNEQFF. The CDR3 region has the DNA TGCAGTGCTAGAGACGTCGGGCGGGAGTGGGACAATGAGCAGTTCTTC.

The V and J genes are TRBV4-1 and TRBJ2-2; D is ambiguous. Germline V gene sequence: CDR1 MGHRA, CDR2 YSYEKL. Trimming cost V 1 base and J 7 bases, with 7 bases left between them. The CDR3 covers 13 residues. CDR3 coding DNA: TGCGCCAGCAGCCAAGTAGTGAACGGGGAGCTGTTTTTT. Protein: CASSQVVNGELFF.

This clonotype was seen only once. This sequence joins TRBV7-9 and TRBJ2-3, with 9 bases identical to TRBD2. This CDR3 is built from 16 residues. The trim removed 4 bases at V and 6 bases at J, leaving 11 bases unmatched. The germline gives CDR1 SEHNR, CDR2 FQNEAQ (reference sequence). Here the CDR3 DNA reads TGTGCCAGCAGCTCCCAGTTGCGCGGGAGGGCCGATACGCAGTATTTT. Its protein product is CASSSQLRGRADTQYF.

The V and J genes are TRBV27 and TRBJ1-3; D is unresolved. Trimming took off 5 bases at V and 6 bases at J, with 11 bases between the two ends. This CDR3 is 13 amino acids long. From germline, CDR1 is MNHEY and CDR2 SMNVEV (reference sequence). The CDR3 is CASSVGLKNTIYF. The CDR3, as DNA: TGTGCCAGCAGTGTAGGACTTAAAAACACCATATATTTT.

The chain has TRBV19 and TRBJ2-1; 9 bases fit TRBD2. V was pared by 5 bases and J by 5 bases, with 4 bases of the junction left unmatched. This CDR3 is 14 amino acids long. Germline values: CDR1 LNHDA, CDR2 SQIVND (reference sequence). In DNA form, the CDR3 reads TGTGCCAGTAGTCTGGTAGCGGGAGACAATGAGCAGTTCTTC. Translated: CASSLVAGDNEQFF. The whole variable domain, filled in from reference TRBV19 and TRBJ2-1, reads DGGITQSPKYLFRKEGQNVTLSCEQNLNHDAMYWYRQDPGQGLRLIYYSQIVNDFQKGDIAEGYSVSREKKESFPLTVTSAQKNPTAFYLCASSLVAGDNEQFFGPGTRLTVL.

The chain recombines TRBV20-1 with TRBJ2-1; 10 positions match TRBD1. Germline CDR1 DFQATT, CDR2 SNEGSKA (reference sequence). The CDR3 loop spans 14 amino acids. J gave up 6 bases and V 6 bases, and 8 bases lay outside the gene matches. The CDR3 loop reads CSAEDRGPGNEQFF. The CDR3 region has the DNA TGCAGTGCAGAAGACAGGGGGCCAGGCAATGAGCAGTTCTTC.

The V call is TRBV27, the J call TRBJ1-1, with 8 bases identical to TRBD1. The CDR3 is made up of 16 amino acids. J gave up 0 bases and V 5 bases, and 8 bases lay outside the gene matches. Germline CDR1 is MNHEY and CDR2 is SMNVEV (reference sequence). CDR3 loop: CASSRRTGNLNTEAFF. The CDR3 bases are TGTGCCAGCAGTCGACGGACAGGGAATTTGAACACTGAAGCTTTCTTT.

The chain joins TRBV7-9 to TRBJ2-1; D may match TRBD1 or TRBD2 (5 bases each). The germline CDR1 and CDR2 sequences are SEHNR and FQNEAQ (reference sequence). V was trimmed by 5 bases and J by 0 bases, leaving 14 bases between them. The CDR3 runs 16 residues. CDR3 amino acids: CASSPPGQSSYNEQFF. CDR3 nucleotides: TGTGCCAGCAGCCCCCCGGGGCAGAGCTCCTACAATGAGCAGTTCTTC.

This clonotype was counted once. The chain joins TRBV27 to TRBJ2-7; no clear D. V lost 6 bases, J lost 5 bases, and 11 bases lay in between. Germline V lookup: CDR1 MNHEY, CDR2 SMNVEV (reference sequence). The CDR3 has 12 amino acids. CDR3 sequence: CASSPAMNEQYF. DNA of the CDR3: TGTGCCAGCAGCCCCGCGATGAACGAGCAGTACTTC.

This clonotype has only a few counts. The gene calls are TRBV4-1 and TRBJ2-1; TRBD2 is a possible D gene (6 bases). The CDR3 is made up of 13 amino acids. Per the germline V gene, CDR1 is MGHRA and CDR2 is YSYEKL. Trimming left V 5 bases short and J 7 bases short, with 12 bases between. This CDR3 is CASSAGGRNEQFF. The CDR3 DNA sequence: TGCGCCAGCAGCGCTGGAGGGCGAAATGAGCAGTTCTTC.

This chain links TRBV28 with TRBJ1-2, with D unresolved. Trimming removed 5 bases at V and 8 bases at J, with 18 bases between. The CDR3 runs 14 residues. CDR1 is MDHEN, CDR2 SYDVKM, per germline. This CDR3 is CASSPFIQVWGYTF. In DNA form, the CDR3 reads TGTGCCAGCAGTCCCTTCATTCAGGTTTGGGGCTACACCTTC.

The J gene is TRBJ2-2, the V gene TRBV6-5, with D tentatively TRBD1 (6 bases). V gave up 0 bases and J gave up 7 bases, with 9 bases separating them. The CDR3 runs to 14 residues. Germline CDR1 is MNHEY and CDR2 is SVGAGI. Here the CDR3 reads CASSYSQGIGELFF. DNA of the CDR3: TGTGCCAGCAGTTACTCGCAGGGGATCGGGGAGCTGTTTTTT.

J is TRBJ2-1 and V is TRBV14; D is unresolved. Germline V gives CDR1 SGHDN, CDR2 FVKESK. V gave up 5 bases and J gave up 9 bases, with 14 bases separating them. This CDR3 has 13 amino acids. CDR3 protein: CASSSIGRSEQFF. DNA of the CDR3: TGTGCCAGCAGCTCAATCGGGCGGAGTGAGCAGTTCTTC.